Below, one T cell receptor beta chain is given with its context. What it binds is not known. CD45RO negativity and positive selection for CCR7 defined naive CD8 cells, a population that excluded terminally differentiated effector memory CD45RA+ cells. Among the donors, all were Caucasian adults who lived in Nashville, Tennessee. This sample was included in a study of shared clonotypes between healthy human individuals. Overall study results and limits: Expectations were that clonotype sharing among donors would be affected by sequencing depth.

This CDR3 spans 15 amino acids. V shed 5 bases and J 1 base; nucleotides not matched to a gene: 3. CDR1 is SGHAT, CDR2 FQNNGV, per germline. The authors split each subset's genomic DNA evenly across several immunoSEQ plates. Assay used: immunoSEQ multiplex PCR; TCRdb lists only in-frame clones, some missing. The profile shows about 590,000 clones, nearly 97% of them singletons. Input material: naive CD8+ T cells sorted from blood. The chain employs TRBV11-2 and TRBJ2-3; 10 nucleotides agree with TRBD2. This clonotype originated in a woman in her twenties or thirties in good health. The CDR3 coding sequence is TGTGCCAGCAGCGCCGGGACTAGCGGCACAGATACGCAGTATTTT. This gives the protein CASSAGTSGTDTQYF.